This T cell receptor (beta chain) appears in the sequencing data of a study of blood T cell repertoires in COVID-19. The CDR3 is 14 residues long. Looked up from germline, CDR1 is MNHNY and CDR2 is SVGAGI (reference sequence). Trimming pared 0 bases from V and 1 base from J, leaving 6 bases between. The data were produced by immunoSEQ multiplex PCR, yet TCRdb's version contains in-frame clones alone and is incomplete. The profile shows about 63,000 clones, approximately 80% of them singletons. The V gene is TRBV6-6, the J gene TRBJ1-1; D is ambiguous. This receptor was identified in a man aged 55 to 69 with COVID-19, enrolled during active disease. The sequenced material came from peripheral blood. The CDR3 nucleotides are TGTGCCAGCAGTTACTCAACCGGGAACACTGAAGCTTTCTTT. Its translation: CASSYSTGNTEAFF.